The clone carrying this T cell receptor beta chain was detected ten times or more. The junction differs from germline at one of its ends, possibly a read error. This record comes from a study of T-cell reconstitution after alpha-beta-depleted transplantation in children. The library targeted TCRbeta and was prepared with unique molecular identifiers. TCRdb analysed the PCR reads with MiXCR anew, one entry per CDR3 protein. The sample carries about 600,000 distinct CDR3 sequences, 23% recorded once. The sequence was obtained from a boy under three years old who had a stem cell transplant for acute myeloid leukemia, so the T cells may come from the graft donor. The sequenced sample was PBMCs, mostly from graft donor cells, obtained 360 days after TCRalphabeta/CD19-depleted stem cell transplant.

The CDR3 spells CSARGVQETQYF. CDR3 DNA: TGCAGTGCAAGAGGGGTTCAAGAGACCCAGTACTTC. The chain employs TRBV20-1 and TRBJ2-5; D might be TRBD1 or TRBD2, each matching 5 bases. This CDR3 contains 12 residues. The germline V gene encodes CDR1 DFQATT and CDR2 SNEGSKA (reference sequence).